This TCR beta chain was captured by sequencing in a study of blood T cells in healthy people across ages (dated by TCRdb to between 2014 and 2016). Background on the whole study: In model experiments, template switching captured about one uniquely barcoded TCR beta cDNA molecule for every two T cells. To track age-related changes in TCR beta repertoire diversity, the study relied on deep sequencing normalized with unique cDNA molecular identifiers. The donors were divided into four age groups: young (average around 16 years), middle-aged (approximately 39), aged (about 56) and long-lived (about 90). Donors of different ages were randomly distributed across sequencing lanes to avoid experimental bias. Two additional independent replicas of 1 million unique cDNA reads from the same blood draw were analyzed for two donors (one aged 18 to 29 and one aged 80 or older).

The approximately 41 donors, aged roughly 6 to 95 years, were systemically healthy Caucasian individuals from Russia. Each donor gave ten milliliters of peripheral blood, drawn into EDTA-treated Vacutainer tubes. Ficoll-Paque density-gradient centrifugation was used to isolate PBMCs, with at least 6.5 million obtained per sample. Trizol reagent was used to extract total RNA from the PBMCs, yielding at least 5.5 micrograms per sample. For every donor, an aliquot of PBMCs went through flow cytometry to measure the percentages of naive CD45RAhigh/CD27high T cells. The library was obtained by 5' RACE. The instrument was an Illumina HiSeq 2500. A second PCR of roughly 7 to 12 cycles was performed with a sample-barcoded 5' primer and a J-beta primer mix. A unique molecular identifier was introduced onto each TCR beta cDNA molecule by a template-switch 5' adaptor carrying 12 random nucleotides. Each sample yielded at least 3 million CDR3-containing paired-end reads. All of the RNA was converted into first-strand cDNA using the Mint cDNA synthesis kit, with a TRBC-specific oligonucleotide serving as the primer. Following uracil-DNA glycosylase treatment, all cDNA underwent a first 18-cycle PCR with the universal primers M1SS and BC2_uni_R. The paper's data handling went like this. Normalization of each sample was performed by random selection of 1 million high-quality reads, each carrying a distinct molecular identifier. Instead of being binned into consensus sequences, reads that shared molecular identifiers were thrown out. MiTCR, run with a Q25 quality threshold and the strictest error-elimination algorithm, handled CDR3 identification, clonotype clustering and error correction. Lower-bound total TCR beta diversity was estimated with a nonparametric unseen species model using Euler transformation. TCRdb cleaned the public reads at Q25 with fastp, built clones with MiXCR and kept in-frame beta chains. Every entry covers one CDR3 protein and lists the most common genes and DNA from its rows. TCRdb's processing, not the authors' own work, is the source of the V and J calls. The sample table records about 680,000 distinct CDR3 sequences; roughly 49% of these occur just once. The ten largest clones represent under 35% of the sample.

Measured from the cysteine to the phenylalanine, the CDR3 is 17 residues long. Of all the DNA, just the CDR3 is kept, 51 bases in frame from base 1. CDR1 and CDR2 were assigned from the germline V gene as MDHEN and SYDVKM. V trim: 4 bases; J trim: 0 bases; unmatched bases: 9. The full study reports these points: The percentage of naive T cells measured by flow cytometry correlated strongly with observed TCR beta diversity. Because profiling used bulk unsorted PBMCs, naive and antigen-experienced compartments could not be compared conclusively. Estimates of total diversity based on one million sequenced T cells were considered lower bounds and underestimates. Because donor CMV infection status was unknown, age-related changes in expanded clonotypes were potentially confounded. The long-lived group showed more naive CD4+ T cells, fewer expanded clones and increased TCR diversity than the aged group, suggesting age selection. Observed TCR beta diversity per million T cells fell roughly linearly with age, and a significant reduction was already apparent by age around 40.

In this sample, this clonotype turned up a few times. The antigen it binds to is not known. Base qualities are not at hand, and no much larger clone is one base apart. The rearrangement joined TRBV28 to TRBJ2-1; the central 7 bases match TRBD1. Source material: blood. The sequence was collected from a woman aged 55-70 years in good health. The sequenced DNA is TGTGCCAGCAGTTCCAGATACAGGGGATACTCCTACAATGAGCAGTTCTTC. Translation gives CASSSRYRGYSYNEQFF.